Listed below are T cell receptor beta chains from one sample, sequenced in a study of beta chain features in type 1 diabetes. Sequenced by immunoSEQ multiplex PCR; TCRdb stores in-frame clones only, minus some. The profile shows 600,000 to 700,000 clones, roughly an eighth of them singletons. Material: naive CD4+ T cells from blood. The origin of the receptors is a young man with type 1 diabetes. Both conserved end residues are trimmed from each CDR3. Clone size is not always given. Where it is, it says once, few, many or a class for expanded clones.

>TRBV6-5|few|TRBJ2-1
ASSMYNEQF
>TRBV6-5|.|TRBJ2-7
ASSYSGAGEVYEQY
>TRBV18|few|TRBJ1-1
ASSPPSGGLTEAF
>TRBV10-3|.|TRBJ1-2
AISVGQQEGYT
>TRBV7-2|.|TRBJ2-3
ASSWRTSGAADTQY
>TRBV28|.|TRBJ2-3
ASSQTGSGTDTQY
>TRBV4-3|few|TRBJ1-5
ASSQETGRNQPQH
>TRBV4-3|few|TRBJ1-2
ASSQAEDLGYGYT
>TRBV18|.|TRBJ2-1
ASSKVLAEFVNEQF
>TRBV7-6|.|TRBJ1-3
ASSLGWGRISGNTIY
>TRBV4-3|.|TRBJ2-1
ASSLYLHGRGAYNEQF
>TRBV5-4|.|TRBJ2-6
ASSLGTGANVLT
>TRBV29-1|few|TRBJ1-2
SAAGTGSNYGYT
>TRBV4-3|.|TRBJ2-3
ASSQVPQGRSDTQY
>TRBV7-2|few|TRBJ1-1
ASSLDVGGTEAF
>TRBV28|few|TRBJ2-2
ASSLWTGANTGELF
>TRBV9|.|TRBJ2-1
ASSPTGAGGLSSYNEQF